This TCR beta chain derives from a study of blood T cells in healthy people across ages. Study outcomes and limitations: It was not possible, with unsorted PBMCs, to conclusively compare naive and antigen-experienced cells.

Through a sample-barcoded 5' primer and a J-beta primer mix, a second PCR was run for roughly 6 to 12 cycles. TCRdb processed the 5' RACE reads anew with MiXCR; each CDR3 protein has one entry. In the table there are under 1,100,000 distinct CDR3 sequences, around 25% of which are singletons. Investigators took approximately 9.4 milliliters of peripheral blood from every donor. This clonotype was seen just once. Its target is unknown. This sample was shared with a second study, whose subject was T cells of mothers and their children.

Sequenced material: blood. This receptor was identified in a girl aged 2-10 years in good health.

The CDR3 bases are TGCGCCAGCAGCCAAGGAGGTCTTAAGCCAACAAAGACCACTGAAGCTTTCTTT. Amino acid sequence: CASSQGGLKPTKTTEAFF. The chain is built from TRBV4-1 and TRBJ1-1; D not resolved. V lost 1 base and J lost 4, with 22 bases in between. CDR3 length: 18 residues. CDR1 is MGHRA and CDR2 is YSYEKL in the germline V gene.